The clone carrying this TCR beta chain was counted once. Its antigen is still unknown. Researchers ran the PCR with 60 Vbeta and 13 Jbeta primers. Only in-frame clones appear in the TCRdb table, and some are missing; sequencing was by immunoSEQ multiplex PCR. The sample lists 160,000 or so clones; approximately 75% were seen once. V lost 2 bases and J 2 bases, leaving 7 bases between the germline ends. Germline V gene data show CDR1 as LNHDA and CDR2 as SQIVND (reference sequence). The CDR3 is made up of 13 amino acids. These data are taken from a study of cytomegalovirus exposure and HLA in healthy donors. Study-level points and caveats: Researchers reported from a later analysis that most CMV-associated TCR beta chains appeared HLA-restricted. In a later analysis, a genetic analysis reported fewer productive-TCR N-insertions in an Asian-associated ancestry cluster than the cohort average. In a later analysis, at a false discovery rate of 0.05, 16,951 TCR beta sequences matched HLA alleles.

The sample was PBMCs. The chain recombines TRBV19 with TRBJ2-7; D remains unclear. This sequence was found in a man in his thirties or forties in good health and CMV-seropositive. The CDR3 region is CASSIRTAYEQYF. The CDR3, as DNA: TGTGCCAGTAGTATACGTACAGCCTACGAGCAGTACTTC.